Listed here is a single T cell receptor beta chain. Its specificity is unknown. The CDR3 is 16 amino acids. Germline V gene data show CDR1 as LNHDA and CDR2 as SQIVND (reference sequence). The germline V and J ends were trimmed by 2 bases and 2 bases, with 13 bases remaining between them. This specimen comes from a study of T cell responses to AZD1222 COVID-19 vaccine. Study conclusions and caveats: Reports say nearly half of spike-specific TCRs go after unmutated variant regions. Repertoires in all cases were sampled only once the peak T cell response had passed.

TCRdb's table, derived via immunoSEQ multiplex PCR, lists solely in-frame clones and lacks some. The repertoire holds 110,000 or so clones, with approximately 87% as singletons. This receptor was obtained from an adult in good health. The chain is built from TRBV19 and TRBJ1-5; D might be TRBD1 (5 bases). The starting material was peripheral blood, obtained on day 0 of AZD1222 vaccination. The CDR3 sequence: CASSISGSRGNQPQHF. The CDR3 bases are TGTGCCAGTAGTATATCAGGGAGTCGGGGCAATCAGCCCCAGCATTTT.